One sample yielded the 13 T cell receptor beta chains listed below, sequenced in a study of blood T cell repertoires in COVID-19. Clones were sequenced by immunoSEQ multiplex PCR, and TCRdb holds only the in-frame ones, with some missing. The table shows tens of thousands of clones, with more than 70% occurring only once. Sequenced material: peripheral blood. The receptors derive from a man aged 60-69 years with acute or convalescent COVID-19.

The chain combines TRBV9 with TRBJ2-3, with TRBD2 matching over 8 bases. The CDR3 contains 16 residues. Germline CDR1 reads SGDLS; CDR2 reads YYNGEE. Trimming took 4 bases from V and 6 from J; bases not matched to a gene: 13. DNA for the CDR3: TGTGCCAGCAGCCCCCGGCTAGCGGGTCGGGGGGATACGCAGTATTTT. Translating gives CASSPRLAGRGDTQYF.

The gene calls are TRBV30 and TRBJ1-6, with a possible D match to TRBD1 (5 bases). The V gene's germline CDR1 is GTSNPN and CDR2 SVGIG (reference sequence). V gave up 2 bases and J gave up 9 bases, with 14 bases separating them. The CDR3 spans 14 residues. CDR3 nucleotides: TGTGCCTGGAGTCGATCAGGGAGGGGTTCACCCCTCCACTTT. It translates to CAWSRSGRGSPLHF.

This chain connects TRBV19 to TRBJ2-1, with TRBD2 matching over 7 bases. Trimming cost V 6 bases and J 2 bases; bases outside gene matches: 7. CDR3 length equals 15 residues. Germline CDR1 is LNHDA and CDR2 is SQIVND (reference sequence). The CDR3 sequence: CASRSGGGAYNEQFF. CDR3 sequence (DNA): TGTGCCAGTAGGTCGGGCGGGGGTGCCTACAATGAGCAGTTCTTC.

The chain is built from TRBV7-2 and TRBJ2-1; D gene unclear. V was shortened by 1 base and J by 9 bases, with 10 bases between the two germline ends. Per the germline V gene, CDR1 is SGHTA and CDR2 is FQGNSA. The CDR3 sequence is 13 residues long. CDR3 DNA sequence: TGTGCCAGCAGCTTAGAAGGATGGGCTGAGCAGTTCTTC. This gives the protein CASSLEGWAEQFF.

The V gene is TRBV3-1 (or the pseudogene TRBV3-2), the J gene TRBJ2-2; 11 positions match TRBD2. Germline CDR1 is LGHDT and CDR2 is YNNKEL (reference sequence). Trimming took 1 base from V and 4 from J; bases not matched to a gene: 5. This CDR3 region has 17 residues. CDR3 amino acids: CASSQGTSGGFTGELFF. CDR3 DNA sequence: TGTGCCAGCAGCCAAGGTACTAGCGGGGGATTCACCGGGGAGCTGTTTTTT.

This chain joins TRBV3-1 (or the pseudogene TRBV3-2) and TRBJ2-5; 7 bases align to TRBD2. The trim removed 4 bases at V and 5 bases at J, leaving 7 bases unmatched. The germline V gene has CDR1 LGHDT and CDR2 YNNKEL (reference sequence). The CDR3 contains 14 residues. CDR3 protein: CASSLWTSGETQYF. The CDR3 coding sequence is TGTGCCAGCAGCCTATGGACTAGTGGCGAGACCCAGTACTTC.

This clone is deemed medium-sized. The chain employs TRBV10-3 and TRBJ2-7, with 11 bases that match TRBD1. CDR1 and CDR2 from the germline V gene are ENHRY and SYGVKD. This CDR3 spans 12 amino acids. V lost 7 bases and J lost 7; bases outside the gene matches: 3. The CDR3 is CAIKGQGDEQYF. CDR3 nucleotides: TGTGCCATCAAGGGACAGGGGGATGAGCAGTACTTC.

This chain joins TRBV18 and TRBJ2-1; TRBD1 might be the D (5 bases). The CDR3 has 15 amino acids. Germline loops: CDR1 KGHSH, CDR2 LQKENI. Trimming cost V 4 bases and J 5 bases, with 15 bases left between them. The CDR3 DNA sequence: TGTGCCAGCTCACGAAGGTCGGACACGGACAATGAGCAGTTCTTC. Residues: CASSRRSDTDNEQFF.

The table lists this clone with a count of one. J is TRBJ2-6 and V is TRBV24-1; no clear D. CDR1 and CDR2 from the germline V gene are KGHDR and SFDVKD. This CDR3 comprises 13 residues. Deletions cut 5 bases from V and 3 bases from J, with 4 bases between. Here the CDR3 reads CATSAGGANVLTF. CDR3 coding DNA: TGTGCCACCAGTGCCGGTGGGGCCAACGTCCTGACTTTC.

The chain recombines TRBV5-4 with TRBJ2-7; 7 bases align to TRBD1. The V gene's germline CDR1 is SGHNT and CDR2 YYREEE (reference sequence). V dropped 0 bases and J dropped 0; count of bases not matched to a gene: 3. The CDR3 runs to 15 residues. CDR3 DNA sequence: TGTGCCAGCAGCTTGGCCGGGACAGTCTCCTACGAGCAGTACTTC. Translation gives CASSLAGTVSYEQYF. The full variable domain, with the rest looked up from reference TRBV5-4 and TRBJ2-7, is ETGVTQSPTHLIKTRGQQVTLRCSSQSGHNTVSWYQQALGQGPQFIFQYYREEENGRGNFPPRFSGLQFPNYSSELNVNALELDDSALYLCASSLAGTVSYEQYFGPGTRLTVT.

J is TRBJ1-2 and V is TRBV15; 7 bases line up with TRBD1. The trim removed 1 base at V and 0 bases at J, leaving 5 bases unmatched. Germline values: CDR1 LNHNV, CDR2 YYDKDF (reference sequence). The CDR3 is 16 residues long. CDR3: CATSRGRDSPNYGYTF. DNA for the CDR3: TGTGCCACCAGCAGAGGCCGGGACAGCCCTAACTATGGCTACACCTTC.

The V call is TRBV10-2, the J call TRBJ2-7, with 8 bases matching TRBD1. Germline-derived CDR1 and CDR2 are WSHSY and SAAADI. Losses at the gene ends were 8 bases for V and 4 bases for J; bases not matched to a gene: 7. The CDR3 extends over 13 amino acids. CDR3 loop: CASSVDRVYEQYF. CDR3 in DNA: TGCGCCAGCTCAGTGGACAGGGTATACGAGCAGTACTTC.

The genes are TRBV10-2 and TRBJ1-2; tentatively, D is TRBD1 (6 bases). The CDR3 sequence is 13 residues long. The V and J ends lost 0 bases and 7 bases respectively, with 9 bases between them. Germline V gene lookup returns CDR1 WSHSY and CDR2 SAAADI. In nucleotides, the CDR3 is TGCGCCAGCAGTGAGTCGCAACAGGGTGGCTACACCTTC. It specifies CASSESQQGGYTF.